Below are 22 T cell receptor beta chains sequenced from a single sample in a study of T cells after yellow fever vaccination. A single record per CDR3 protein comes from TCRdb applying MiXCR to the 5' RACE reads. This sample yields hundreds of thousands of distinct CDR3 sequences, of which around an eighth are seen a single time; approximately 15% belongs to the top ten. Here the sequenced sample was PBMCs, taken on the day of the yellow fever booster vaccination. Every receptor here comes from a man aged 30-40 years who received the YFV17D yellow fever vaccine.

This clonotype was seen only a few times. The V gene is TRBV11-2, the J gene TRBJ2-3; TRBD2 matches at 14 bases. Losses at the gene ends were 5 bases for V and 0 bases for J; bases not matched to a gene: 13. From germline, CDR1 is SGHAT and CDR2 FQNNGV. The CDR3 covers 20 residues. CDR3 bases: TGTGCCAGCAGCCGTTCTCCCGGGACTAGCGGGAGTCGCAGCACAGATACGCAGTATTTT. Translation: CASSRSPGTSGSRSTDTQYF.

The chain uses TRBV20-1 and TRBJ2-2, with D unclear. V was cut by 4 bases and J by 9 bases, with 18 bases left in between. The CDR3 is made up of 14 amino acids. Looked up from germline, CDR1 is DFQATT and CDR2 is SNEGSKA (reference sequence). The CDR3 nucleotides read TGCAGTGCTATCGGTCTATCGAGATCGAGGGAGCTGTTTTTT. As protein: CSAIGLSRSRELFF.

This clonotype turned up a few times. This chain links TRBV19 with TRBJ2-1, with a possible D match to TRBD1 (5 bases). Trimming pared 5 bases from V and 10 bases from J, leaving 15 bases between. There are 13 residues in the CDR3. CDR1 and CDR2 from the germline V gene are LNHDA and SQIVND (reference sequence). CDR3 DNA sequence: TGTGCCAGTAGTCCCCGACAGCTCTCGGAGCAGTTCTTC. It specifies CASSPRQLSEQFF. Supplemented by reference TRBV19 and TRBJ2-1, the full variable domain reads DGGITQSPKYLFRKEGQNVTLSCEQNLNHDAMYWYRQDPGQGLRLIYYSQIVNDFQKGDIAEGYSVSREKKESFPLTVTSAQKNPTAFYLCASSPRQLSEQFFGPGTRLTVL.

This clonotype was detected only a few times. This chain joins TRBV7-2 and TRBJ2-1, with D hard to call. CDR3 length equals 13 residues. Trimming removed 4 bases from V and 8 bases from J, with 12 bases in between. In germline, CDR1 is SGHTA, CDR2 FQGNSA. The CDR3 DNA reads TGTGCCAGCAGCTCCTCGATTACGGATGAGCAGTTCTTC. Translated, it gives CASSSSITDEQFF.

This chain joins TRBV29-1 and TRBJ2-7; 7 nucleotides align to TRBD1. Germline V gene sequence: CDR1 SQVTM, CDR2 ANQGSEA. The CDR3 has 12 residues. The V gene end was trimmed by 5 bases and the J gene end by 2 bases; junction bases not matched to a gene: 3. The CDR3 DNA reads as TGCAGCGTTAAGAGGGGGCCCTACGAGCAGTACTTC. Translating it yields CSVKRGPYEQYF.

This CDR3 reads CASSPGTRTDEQYF. The CDR3 DNA reads as TGTGCCAGTAGTCCGGGGACTAGGACTGACGAGCAGTACTTC. V usage is TRBV19 and J usage is TRBJ2-7; 8 bases agree with TRBD2. Germline V CDR1 and CDR2: LNHDA, SQIVND (reference sequence). V lost 5 bases, J lost 5 bases, and 8 bases stayed unmatched. There are 14 residues in the CDR3.

This clonotype was counted between two and nine times. V usage is TRBV20-1 and J usage is TRBJ2-5, with 9 bases identical to TRBD2. Unmatched junction bases numbered 6, after V lost 3 bases and J lost 1 base. The CDR3 is 15 amino acids. Germline-derived CDR1 and CDR2 are DFQATT and SNEGSKA (reference sequence). DNA for the CDR3: TGCAGTGCTAGTGAGGCGGGAGGGAGCCAAGAGACCCAGTACTTC. Protein product: CSASEAGGSQETQYF.

The chain links TRBV27 to TRBJ2-7, with 11 bases aligning to TRBD2. V was clipped by 7 bases and J by 6 bases; unmatched bases: 8. CDR1 MNHEY and CDR2 SMNVEV come from the germline V gene (reference sequence). The CDR3 has 14 amino acids. CDR3 nucleotide sequence: TGTGCCAGCAATCCCGGGACTAGCGGTTCCGAGCAGTACTTC. This sequence encodes CASNPGTSGSEQYF.

This clonotype was detected many times. CDR3 sequence: CASSYGGGGEQYF. The CDR3 coding sequence is TGTGCCAGCAGTTACGGGGGTGGAGGCGAGCAGTACTTC. The V gene is TRBV6-2 or TRBV6-3, the J gene TRBJ2-7, with D tentatively TRBD1 or TRBD2 (5 bases each). The CDR3 sequence is 13 residues long. The ends were cut back, 2 bases at V and 6 bases at J, with 11 bases in the middle. CDR1 MNHEY and CDR2 SVGEGT come from the germline V gene.

This clonotype has only a few counts. The chain carries TRBV12-3 or TRBV12-4 and TRBJ2-2, with TRBD2 matching over 8 bases. This CDR3 is built from 18 residues. Trimming removed 6 bases from V and 4 bases from J; junction bases left unmatched: 16. CDR3 sequence: CASRKWIGREATTGELFF. CDR3 DNA sequence: TGTGCCAGCAGGAAATGGATAGGGCGGGAGGCCACCACCGGGGAGCTGTTTTTT.

This chain joins TRBV20-1 and TRBJ2-7; TRBD2 matches 11 bases. The CDR3 totals 15 residues. With 3 bases clipped from V and 5 bases from J, the junction kept 9 bases outside the gene matches. CDR1 and CDR2 from the germline V gene are DFQATT and SNEGSKA (reference sequence). The CDR3 loop reads CSARQASGRPDEQYF. CDR3 DNA: TGCAGTGCTAGGCAAGCTAGCGGGAGGCCCGACGAGCAGTACTTC.

This clonotype came up a few times. This chain uses TRBV7-9 with TRBJ2-7; no clear D gene. Looked up from germline, CDR1 is SEHNR and CDR2 is FQNEAQ (reference sequence). CDR3 length: 13 amino acids. Between the trimmed V and J ends, which lost 4 bases and 3 bases, there was a span of 10 bases. Here the CDR3 DNA reads TGTGCCAGCAGCTCGCTAGTGGACTACGAGCAGTACTTC. This codes for CASSSLVDYEQYF.

The chain uses TRBV4-3 and TRBJ1-5; D call uncertain. The germline V gene encodes CDR1 LGHNA and CDR2 YSLEER. Trimming took off 0 bases at V and 6 bases at J, with 6 bases between the two ends. The CDR3 consists of 13 residues. CDR3 loop: CASSQDRTQPQHF. CDR3 nucleotide sequence: TGCGCCAGCAGCCAAGATAGGACTCAGCCCCAGCATTTT.

This clonotype was counted between two and nine times. This chain connects TRBV27 to TRBJ2-5, with 10 bases fitting TRBD2. CDR3 length: 17 residues. Trimming took 4 bases from V and 2 from J; bases not matched to a gene: 10. Germline values: CDR1 MNHEY, CDR2 SMNVEV (reference sequence). CDR3 nucleotides: TGTGCCAGCAGTTCTTTTGGACTAGCGGAGAAACAAGAGACCCAGTACTTC. Translated: CASSSFGLAEKQETQYF.

The rearrangement joins TRBV24-1 to TRBJ2-1; 8 bases are shared with TRBD2. The germline CDR1 and CDR2 sequences are KGHDR and SFDVKD. CDR3 size: 15 residues. The trim removed 4 bases at V and 6 bases at J, leaving 7 bases unmatched. The CDR3 DNA reads TGTGCCACCAGTGACGGGGGCGGGAGGTCCAATGAGCAGTTCTTC. It codes for CATSDGGGRSNEQFF.

This clonotype was found a few times. The CDR3 coding sequence is TGTGCCAGCTCACCGCCGGGCCCCGATACAAACATTCAGTACTTC. Protein: CASSPPGPDTNIQYF. This rearrangement joins TRBV18 to TRBJ2-4; no firm D call. Germline V gene sequence: CDR1 KGHSH, CDR2 LQKENI. CDR3 length equals 15 residues. V was cut by 3 bases and J by 6 bases, with 15 bases left in between.

V is TRBV6-2 or TRBV6-3 and J is TRBJ2-7; D might be TRBD1 or TRBD2, each matching 5 bases. CDR3 size: 19 residues. Germline V CDR1 and CDR2: MNHEY, SVGEGT. V gave up 4 bases and J gave up 3 bases, with 28 bases separating them. CDR3 nucleotide sequence: TGTGCCAGCAGTTCAGTGCCGGGATGGGGGAGTAGGGGTTTCTACGAGCAGTACTTC. This encodes CASSSVPGWGSRGFYEQYF.

V usage is TRBV20-1 and J usage is TRBJ1-1; D is unclear. Germline loops: CDR1 DFQATT, CDR2 SNEGSKA (reference sequence). Trimming took 4 bases from V and 2 from J, leaving 2 bases between them. The CDR3 has 10 residues. CDR3 DNA sequence: TGCAGTGCTATTAACACTGAAGCTTTCTTT. This translates into CSAINTEAFF.

The chain is built from TRBV3-1 and TRBJ1-5; weak D call: TRBD1 (6 bases). The germline CDR1 and CDR2 sequences are LGHDT and YNNKEL (reference sequence). The CDR3 extends over 17 amino acids. The V gene lost 0 bases and the J gene lost 3 bases, with 15 bases spanning the gap. The CDR3 spells CASSQDHKQGPNQPQHF. CDR3 coding DNA: TGTGCCAGCAGCCAAGATCATAAACAGGGACCCAATCAGCCCCAGCATTTT.

This clonotype was detected only a few times. The rearrangement uses TRBV10-1 and TRBJ2-1, with 7 bases fitting TRBD2. The length of the CDR3 is 15 residues. Germline CDR1 reads WNHNN; CDR2 reads SYGVQD (reference sequence). Losses at the gene ends were 2 bases for V and 3 bases for J; bases not matched to a gene: 4. The chain's CDR3 is CASSESLADYNEQFF. The CDR3 DNA reads as TGCGCCAGCAGTGAGAGTCTAGCGGACTACAATGAGCAGTTCTTC.

This clonotype was detected a few times. The CDR3 DNA is TGTGCCAGCAGTTACTCGAGCCCGAGGGTCTATGGCTACACCTTC. Protein sequence: CASSYSSPRVYGYTF. The rearrangement joins TRBV6-5 to TRBJ1-2; D call uncertain. Trimming shortened V by 0 bases and J by 4 bases, and 12 bases separated the two germline ends. This CDR3 has 15 amino acids. From germline, CDR1 is MNHEY and CDR2 SVGAGI.

This clonotype has more than one count but fewer than ten. CDR3 region: CASSQAGLAEGYEQYF. CDR3 nucleotide sequence: TGTGCCAGCAGCCAAGCCGGACTAGCGGAAGGCTACGAGCAGTACTTC. This chain joins TRBV3-1 and TRBJ2-7; 10 nucleotides agree with TRBD2. The junction had 6 bases not matched to a gene; V was cut back by 1 base and J by 3 bases. This CDR3 comprises 16 residues. The germline V gene has CDR1 LGHDT and CDR2 YNNKEL (reference sequence).